These 11 T cell receptor beta chains were sequenced from one sample in a study of blood T cell repertoires in COVID-19. Sequencing used immunoSEQ multiplex PCR; TCRdb keeps in-frame clones, though not all of them. The repertoire holds fewer than 250,000 clones, with around 80% as singletons. Specimen: peripheral blood. These TCRs come from a human donor in a cohort sampled during active COVID-19.

This clone was picked up a small number of times. The chain has TRBV5-1 and TRBJ1-5, with TRBD1 as a possible D gene (6 bases). V was trimmed by 4 bases and J by 8 bases, leaving 13 bases between them. CDR1 SGHRS and CDR2 YFSETQ come from the germline V gene. CDR3 length: 13 amino acids. The CDR3 DNA is TGCGCCAGCAGCGCCGGTCCAGGGGAGCCCCAGCATTTT. Encoded protein: CASSAGPGEPQHF. The entire variable domain, with the rest obtained from reference TRBV5-1 and TRBJ1-5, is as follows: KAGVTQTPRYLIKTRGQQVTLSCSPISGHRSVSWYQQTPGQGLQFLFEYFSETQRNKGNFPGRFSGRQFSNSRSEMNVSTLELGDSALYLCASSAGPGEPQHFGDGTRLSIL.

In this sample, this clone turned up once. The rearrangement uses TRBV5-3 and TRBJ2-3; TRBD2 agrees at 10 bases. TRBV5-3 is filed as an ORF, its function uncertain. This CDR3 has 16 amino acids. V shed 4 bases, J shed 5 bases, and the junction held 10 bases outside the gene matches. CDR3 residues: CARSALAGASIDTQYF. The CDR3 DNA sequence: TGTGCCAGAAGCGCTCTAGCGGGAGCATCTATAGATACGCAGTATTTT.

The V and J genes are TRBV27 and TRBJ2-2; D possibly corresponds to TRBD1 (6 bases). The CDR3 runs to 15 residues. CDR1 is MNHEY and CDR2 is SMNVEV in the germline V gene (reference sequence). Trimming shortened V by 7 bases and J by 1 base, and 13 bases separated the two germline ends. CDR3 coding DNA: TGTGCCAGCACCGAGCAGGGACAGAACACCGGGGAGCTGTTTTTT. It yields the protein CASTEQGQNTGELFF.

The rearrangement joins TRBV27 to TRBJ1-3; D ambiguous. Per germline, CDR1 MNHEY and CDR2 SMNVEV (reference sequence). Trimming stripped 2 bases from V and 0 bases from J, with 8 bases between. CDR3 size: 15 residues. The CDR3 nucleotides are TGTGCCAGCAGTTTACAGGCCCCCTCTGGAAACACCATATATTTT. Protein product: CASSLQAPSGNTIYF.

The V and J genes are TRBV5-1 and TRBJ2-7; D gene ambiguous. This CDR3 has 13 residues. CDR1 and CDR2 (germline): SGHRS, YFSETQ. Trimming took off 1 base at V and 5 bases at J, with 10 bases between the two ends. CDR3 in amino acids: CASSLSGFNEQYF. CDR3 nucleotides: TGCGCCAGCAGCTTGTCCGGGTTCAACGAGCAGTACTTC.

V is TRBV9 and J is TRBJ2-3, with TRBD1 identical over 11 bases. Per the germline V gene, CDR1 is SGDLS and CDR2 is YYNGEE. J lost 1 base, V lost 6 bases, and 7 bases had no gene match. This CDR3 region has 16 residues. The CDR3 nucleotides read TGTGCCAGCATGGGGACAGGGGGAGATGGCACAGATACGCAGTATTTT. It is translated as CASMGTGGDGTDTQYF.

The genes are TRBV5-1 and TRBJ2-7; 7 bases map to TRBD1. This CDR3 spans 14 amino acids. Germline V gene lookup returns CDR1 SGHRS and CDR2 YFSETQ. V shed 3 bases and J 3 bases; nucleotides not matched to a gene: 6. This chain's CDR3 is CASSSTGVVYEQYF. For the CDR3, the DNA is TGCGCCAGCAGCTCCACAGGGGTGGTCTACGAGCAGTACTTC.

The sample holds one count of this clone. This rearrangement joins TRBV28 to TRBJ1-2, with D possibly TRBD1 on 6 matching bases. Germline V lookup: CDR1 MDHEN, CDR2 SYDVKM. There are 13 residues in the CDR3. V lost 8 bases to trimming and J lost 3 bases, with 13 bases between them. The CDR3, as DNA: TGTGCCAGCCGGGGGGCCGGGGACTATGGCTACACCTTC. Its translation is CASRGAGDYGYTF.

The DNA of the CDR3 is TGTGCCAGCAAGCCCAGCGGGGGCTACGAGCAGTACTTC. It codes for CASKPSGGYEQYF. This sequence joins TRBV6-5 and TRBJ2-7; TRBD2 matches 8 bases. The CDR3 is 13 amino acids. Germline lookup yields CDR1 MNHEY and CDR2 SVGAGI. Trimming took 7 bases from V and 3 from J; bases not matched to a gene: 5.

The chain combines TRBV5-1 with TRBJ2-3; D possibly corresponds to TRBD2 (6 bases). Looked up from germline, CDR1 is SGHRS and CDR2 is YFSETQ. Deletions cut 3 bases from V and 2 bases from J, with 10 bases between. The CDR3 consists of 14 residues. The chain's CDR3 is CASSSLATTDTQYF. CDR3 nucleotide sequence: TGCGCCAGCAGCTCACTAGCTACCACAGATACGCAGTATTTT.

The chain is built from TRBV10-3 and TRBJ1-4, with 7 bases aligning to TRBD1. The CDR3 sequence is 11 residues long. V trimming: 4 bases; J trimming: 12 bases; junction bases outside the gene matches: 2. The V gene's germline CDR1 is ENHRY and CDR2 SYGVKD. CDR3 sequence reads: CAISGGQQLFF. For the CDR3, the DNA is TGTGCCATCAGTGGGGGACAGCAACTGTTTTTT.